This entry lists 17 T cell receptor beta chains sequenced from one sample in a study of blood T cell repertoires in COVID-19. Clones were read by immunoSEQ multiplex PCR, and TCRdb kept only the in-frame ones, dropping some. The sample yields approximately 140,000 clones, over 60% seen once. The sample comprised peripheral blood. The receptors stem from a man aged 45-65 years with acute or convalescent COVID-19.

V usage is TRBV27 and J usage is TRBJ1-6; a possible D gene is TRBD1 (5 bases). Germline V lookup: CDR1 MNHEY, CDR2 SMNVEV (reference sequence). The CDR3 contains 13 residues. V gave up 5 bases and J gave up 8 bases, with 10 bases separating them. The CDR3 nucleotides read TGTGCCAGCAGTGAAGGGGCAGATTCACCCCTCCACTTT. As protein: CASSEGADSPLHF.

The table lists this clone with a few counts. The V call is TRBV5-6, the J call TRBJ2-7; D is perhaps TRBD2 (6 bases). The CDR3 extends over 15 amino acids. CDR1 SGHDT and CDR2 YYEEEE come from the germline V gene. Trimming pared 3 bases from V and 11 bases from J, leaving 24 bases between. Written as DNA, the CDR3 is TGTGCCAGCAGCTCCCCAGAGGCTTCTAGCGTTGGGAAGTACTTC. It specifies CASSSPEASSVGKYF.

This rearrangement joins TRBV6-5 to TRBJ1-1, with 7 bases lining up with TRBD1. With 8 bases clipped from V and 3 bases from J, the junction kept 6 bases outside the gene matches. CDR3 size: 13 residues. Germline V lookup: CDR1 MNHEY, CDR2 SVGAGI. The CDR3 DNA sequence: TGTGCCAGCGGAGGGGGCGCGGACACTGAAGCTTTCTTT. Amino acid sequence: CASGGGADTEAFF.

The genes are TRBV10-1 and TRBJ1-1; D is unclear. This CDR3 is 13 amino acids long. Germline V gene sequence: CDR1 WNHNN, CDR2 SYGVQD (reference sequence). V lost 4 bases, J lost 1 base, and 7 bases lay in between. The CDR3 sequence is CASSVSGNTEAFF. The CDR3, as DNA: TGCGCCAGCAGTGTTTCAGGGAACACTGAAGCTTTCTTT.

This clone was observed a few times. The genes are TRBV30 and TRBJ1-1; tentative D call: TRBD1 (5 bases). Germline loops: CDR1 GTSNPN, CDR2 SVGIG (reference sequence). The CDR3 covers 19 residues. V was cut by 2 bases and J by 2 bases, with 27 bases left in between. CDR3 protein: CAWSTQYSRGGGENTEAFF. CDR3 in DNA: TGTGCCTGGAGTACCCAATATTCAAGGGGCGGAGGGGAAAACACTGAAGCTTTCTTT.

The chain uses TRBV2 and TRBJ1-1; the D gene is possibly TRBD1 (6 bases). V was pared by 5 bases and J by 2 bases, with 15 bases between. Germline V lookup: CDR1 SNHLY, CDR2 FYNNEI. This CDR3 is 15 amino acids long. The DNA for the CDR3 is TGTGCCAGCAGTTTTAGACAGGCCTCAAACACTGAAGCTTTCTTT. This sequence encodes CASSFRQASNTEAFF.

The V gene is TRBV11-2, the J gene TRBJ1-5; TRBD1 matches 7 bases. Germline loops: CDR1 SGHAT, CDR2 FQNNGV. There are 15 residues in the CDR3. V was clipped by 3 bases and J by 3 bases; unmatched bases: 5. The CDR3: CASSFQGVNNQPQHF. The CDR3 DNA sequence: TGTGCCAGCAGCTTCCAGGGGGTGAACAATCAGCCCCAGCATTTT. Supplemented by reference TRBV11-2 and TRBJ1-5, the full variable domain reads EAGVAQSPRYKIIEKRQSVAFWCNPISGHATLYWYQQILGQGPKLLIQFQNNGVVDDSQLPKDRFSAERLKGVDSTLKIQPAKLEDSAVYLCASSFQGVNNQPQHFGDGTRLSIL.

The sample holds one count of this clone. The chain couples TRBV19 to TRBJ2-5; 11 bases fit TRBD2. The CDR3 spans 15 residues. Per germline, CDR1 LNHDA and CDR2 SQIVND (reference sequence). V lost 4 bases, J lost 5 bases, and 6 bases stayed unmatched. CDR3 loop: CASSNLAGGRETQYF. Here the CDR3 DNA reads TGTGCCAGTAGTAACCTAGCGGGGGGTAGGGAGACCCAGTACTTC.

The rearrangement uses TRBV7-2 and TRBJ2-2, with D perhaps matching TRBD2 (5 bases). V lost 2 bases and J lost 8, with 9 bases in between. This CDR3 has 13 residues. Germline V gene data show CDR1 as SGHTA and CDR2 as FQGNSA. The CDR3 DNA reads as TGTGCCAGCAGCTTACAACTAGGGGGGGAGCTGTTTTTT. It yields the protein CASSLQLGGELFF.

This clone turned up a few times. The chain joins TRBV7-3 to TRBJ2-1; 11 nucleotides align to TRBD1. The trim removed 4 bases at V and 7 bases at J, leaving 6 bases unmatched. This CDR3 contains 15 residues. From germline, CDR1 is SGHTA and CDR2 FQGTGA. The CDR3 reads CASSWGQGVENEQFF. The CDR3 DNA is TGTGCCAGCAGCTGGGGACAGGGGGTGGAAAATGAGCAGTTCTTC.

CDR3 sequence reads: CASSQDDSGGVGNTIYF. CDR3 bases: TGTGCCAGCAGCCAAGATGATTCAGGGGGCGTTGGAAACACCATATATTTT. The chain couples TRBV4-2 to TRBJ1-3; 8 positions match TRBD1. Per the germline V gene, CDR1 is LGHNA and CDR2 is YNFKEQ. This CDR3 region has 17 residues. V was pared by 0 bases and J by 3 bases, with 7 bases of the junction left unmatched.

The V and J genes are TRBV9 and TRBJ1-1, with 11 bases lining up with TRBD1. Germline CDR1 and CDR2: SGDLS and YYNGEE. V gave up 0 bases and J gave up 1 base; unmatched junction bases: 2. CDR3 size: 16 residues. Here the CDR3 DNA reads TGTGCCAGCAGCGTAGGAGGACAGGGGGCGAACACTGAAGCTTTCTTT. Residues: CASSVGGQGANTEAFF.

The V and J genes are TRBV27 and TRBJ2-2, with 9 bases that match TRBD2. CDR1 and CDR2 (germline): MNHEY, SMNVEV (reference sequence). V gave up 7 bases and J gave up 6 bases; unmatched junction bases: 9. The CDR3 has 15 residues. In DNA, the CDR3 is TGTGCCAGCACCTCTACGGGACTAGCAGCCGGGGAGCTGTTTTTT. Translation gives CASTSTGLAAGELFF.

There are many counts of this clone. The V and J genes are TRBV19 and TRBJ1-5; 7 bases are a match to TRBD1. Looked up from germline, CDR1 is LNHDA and CDR2 is SQIVND (reference sequence). V trimming: 7 bases; J trimming: 4 bases; junction bases outside the gene matches: 10. The CDR3 is 15 amino acids. The chain's CDR3 is CASIPPGQPNQPQHF. In nucleotides, the CDR3 is TGTGCCAGTATACCACCGGGACAGCCAAATCAGCCCCAGCATTTT.

The sample holds one count of this clone. V usage is TRBV7-9 and J usage is TRBJ2-1, with D unresolved. V dropped 3 bases and J dropped 4 bases, with 7 bases sitting between them. Germline lookup yields CDR1 SEHNR and CDR2 FQNEAQ (reference sequence). The CDR3 contains 13 residues. The CDR3 bases are TGTGCCAGCAGCTTCTCCGAGTACAATGAGCAGTTCTTC. Its protein product is CASSFSEYNEQFF.

This clone was found many times. The chain carries TRBV27 and TRBJ1-3; TRBD1 matches at 9 bases. Per germline, CDR1 MNHEY and CDR2 SMNVEV (reference sequence). Unmatched junction bases numbered 6, after V lost 5 bases and J lost 4 bases. The CDR3 runs 15 residues. CDR3 in amino acids: CASSVGTGRGNTIYF. The CDR3 coding sequence is TGTGCCAGCAGTGTAGGGACAGGGAGGGGAAACACCATATATTTT.

The chain combines TRBV11-2 with TRBJ2-1; TRBD2 agrees at 9 bases. CDR3 length: 16 amino acids. J lost 6 bases, V lost 5 bases, and 11 bases had no gene match. Germline-derived CDR1 and CDR2 are SGHAT and FQNNGV. CDR3 region: CASSARTGTSINEQFF. CDR3 nucleotide sequence: TGTGCCAGCAGCGCCAGAACCGGGACTAGCATCAATGAGCAGTTCTTC.